These T cell receptor beta chains were read from a single sample in a study of T cell responses to AZD1222 COVID-19 vaccine. Sequenced by immunoSEQ multiplex PCR; TCRdb stores in-frame clones only, minus some. Among tens of thousands of clones listed, around nine tenths were seen once. Source: peripheral blood, taken 28 days after the second AZD1222 dose. The receptors originated from an adult who received the AZD1222 COVID-19 vaccine. CDR3s include the opening cysteine and the closing phenylalanine or tryptophan. Fields, in order: J gene, V gene, clone size, D gene, CDR3 protein, CDR3 DNA. The D gene is left open where the match is weak. Rows may omit the clone size; those that give it use once, few, many or a size class.

TRBJ1-3 | TRBV19 | . | . | CASRPDGQTGNTIYF | TGTGCCAGTAGACCCGACGGTCAGACTGGAAACACCATATATTTT
TRBJ2-7 | TRBV7-3 | once | TRBD1 | CASSSTGSGEQYF | TGTGCCAGCAGCTCGACAGGGTCGGGGGAGCAGTACTTC
TRBJ2-1 | TRBV7-3 | few | . | CASSSQGGSGASSYNEQFF | TGTGCCAGCAGCTCCCAGGGGGGAAGCGGGGCAAGCTCCTACAATGAGCAGTTCTTC
TRBJ2-7 | TRBV19 | . | TRBD1 | CASSIAVSGTGGYEQYF | TGTGCCAGTAGTATAGCCGTCTCCGGGACAGGTGGCTACGAGCAGTACTTC
TRBJ1-1 | TRBV15 | . | . | CATSRAPSNTEAFF | TGTGCCACCAGCAGAGCTCCGAGCAACACTGAAGCTTTCTTT
TRBJ1-1 | TRBV6-5 | once | . | CASSYSTGEAFF | TGTGCCAGCAGTTACTCAACCGGGGAAGCTTTCTTT
TRBJ1-1 | TRBV28 | . | . | CASSWGTGTEAFF | TGTGCCAGCAGTTGGGGGACCGGCACTGAAGCTTTCTTT
TRBJ2-5 | TRBV21-1 | . | . | CASSKGAHQETQYF | TGTGCCAGCAGCAAAGGGGCCCACCAAGAGACCCAGTACTTC
TRBJ1-1 | TRBV5-1 | . | TRBD1 | CASRQGLGGTEAFF | TGCGCCAGCAGACAGGGGCTCGGAGGCACTGAAGCTTTCTTT
TRBJ1-5 | TRBV5-8 | . | TRBD1 | CASTSSGQVNQPQHF | TGTGCCAGCACCTCTTCGGGACAGGTCAATCAGCCCCAGCATTTT
TRBJ1-6 | TRBV7-2 | . | . | CASSLGVGRSPLHF | TGTGCCAGCAGCTTAGGGGTGGGACGGTCACCCCTCCACTTT
TRBJ1-5 | TRBV7-9 | . | TRBD1 | CASSLGTGVGQPQHF | TGTGCCAGCAGCTTGGGGACAGGGGTCGGTCAGCCCCAGCATTTT
TRBJ1-1 | TRBV9 | . | . | CASSVEQGMNTEAFF | TGTGCCAGCAGCGTAGAGCAGGGGATGAACACTGAAGCTTTCTTT
TRBJ2-2 | TRBV2 | . | TRBD1 | CASSEQGAPTGELFF | TGTGCCAGCAGCGAACAGGGGGCGCCCACCGGGGAGCTGTTTTTT
TRBJ1-5 | TRBV7-2 | . | TRBD1 | CASSLADRGYQPQHF | TGTGCCAGCAGCTTAGCTGACAGGGGATACCAGCCCCAGCATTTT
TRBJ2-2 | TRBV3-1/TRBV3-2 | . | . | CASSHGAGELFF | TGTGCCAGCAGCCACGGAGCCGGGGAGCTGTTTTTT
TRBJ1-2 | TRBV5-1 | . | . | CASSLGQVGGYTF | TGCGCCAGCAGCTTGGGACAGGTGGGGGGCTACACCTTC
TRBJ2-1 | TRBV13 | . | . | CASSLITGGEQFF | TGTGCCAGCAGCTTAATCACCGGCGGCGAGCAGTTCTTC
TRBJ2-5 | TRBV6-5 | once | . | CASSYFRGETQYF | TGTGCCAGCAGTTACTTCAGGGGAGAGACCCAGTACTTC
TRBJ1-1 | TRBV3-1/TRBV3-2 | . | . | CASSQGSMNTEAFF | TGTGCCAGCAGCCAAGGGAGCATGAACACTGAAGCTTTCTTT
TRBJ2-3 | TRBV9 | . | . | CASSVAPVDTQYF | TGTGCCAGCAGCGTAGCCCCAGTAGATACGCAGTATTTT
TRBJ1-1 | TRBV15 | . | TRBD1 | CATSRGDSLNTEAFF | TGTGCCACCAGCCGAGGGGACAGTTTGAACACTGAAGCTTTCTTT
TRBJ1-5 | TRBV3-1/TRBV3-2 | . | TRBD1 | CASSLGTGNQPQHF | TGTGCCAGCAGCCTAGGGACAGGCAATCAGCCCCAGCATTTT
TRBJ1-2 | TRBV27 | . | TRBD1 | CASSPGTARVDGYTF | TGTGCCAGCAGTCCCGGGACAGCCCGGGTTGATGGCTACACCTTC
TRBJ1-3 | TRBV19 | . | . | CASSPPTFSGNTIYF | TGTGCCAGTAGTCCCCCGACATTTTCTGGAAACACCATATATTTT
TRBJ2-2 | TRBV7-8 | . | TRBD2 | CASSSKRLAGEGTGELFF | TGTGCCAGCAGCTCCAAAAGACTAGCGGGAGAGGGCACCGGGGAGCTGTTTTTT
TRBJ2-3 | TRBV9 | . | TRBD2 | CASSPGTSGELDTQYF | TGTGCCAGCAGCCCCGGGACTAGCGGGGAGTTAGATACGCAGTATTTT
TRBJ1-4 | TRBV29-1 | . | . | CSVAGTGRREKLFF | TGCAGCGTTGCAGGGACTGGGCGAAGGGAAAAACTGTTTTTT
TRBJ1-6 | TRBV28 | . | . | CASRSHLNSPLHF | TGTGCCAGCAGAAGCCATCTTAATTCACCCCTCCACTTT
TRBJ1-1 | TRBV7-8 | . | . | CASSLAIAEEAFF | TGTGCCAGCAGCTTAGCGATAGCAGAAGAAGCTTTCTTT
TRBJ2-1 | TRBV9 | . | . | CASSVGSPSYNEQFF | TGTGCCAGCAGCGTCGGGTCGCCCTCCTACAATGAGCAGTTCTTC
TRBJ2-7 | TRBV12-5 | . | . | CASGLVRGSYEQYF | TGTGCTAGTGGTTTGGTAAGGGGGTCCTACGAGCAGTACTTC
TRBJ2-1 | TRBV7-9 | few | TRBD1 | CASSLATGYYNEQFF | TGTGCCAGCAGCTTGGCGACAGGGTATTACAATGAGCAGTTCTTC
TRBJ2-1 | TRBV19 | . | TRBD2 | CASSMQVGGTGSSYNEQFF | TGTGCCAGTAGTATGCAGGTCGGGGGGACCGGCAGCTCCTACAATGAGCAGTTCTTC
TRBJ1-1 | TRBV15 | . | . | CATSREEGRGTEAFF | TGTGCCACCAGCAGAGAGGAAGGTCGGGGCACTGAAGCTTTCTTT
TRBJ2-3 | TRBV4-1 | . | TRBD1 | CASSQGPDRVDTQYF | TGCGCCAGCAGCCAAGGACCCGACAGGGTAGATACGCAGTATTTT